This T cell receptor (beta chain) emerged from a study of shared clonotypes between healthy human individuals (TCRdb year 2020). About the full investigation: The cohort included three men and two women between 18 and 49 years of age. For each donor, CD4 naive and CD4 memory were each given three plates, CD8 naive was given two plates, and CD8 memory was given one plate. To estimate repertoire size and how much clonotypes are shared between individuals, the study performed deep sequencing of blood TCR repertoires from about 5 healthy adults. To increase sequencing depth and limit assay-specific biases, different laboratories used diverse techniques to prepare libraries and sequence TCR repertoires. Each donor's leukapheresis produced roughly between about 0.8 and 10 billion PBMCs.

Using the deep immunoSEQ assay, multiplex PCR amplified TCR CDR3 regions from genomic DNA. For each cell subset, the extracted genomic DNA was distributed evenly across all wells of several immunoSEQ 96-well plates, and each plate served as one replicate. For sorted subsets, each replicate PCR was loaded with 200 ng genomic DNA, equivalent to 25,000 to 35,000 T cell genomes. Purified libraries were measured with a Qubit 3.0 fluorometer, size-checked on a Bioanalyzer 2100, and measured again with the KAPA Library Quantification kit. Every immunoSEQ 96-well plate was sequenced on a dedicated single-read 150-cycle Illumina NextSeq 550 flow cell. In the authors' own workflow: Because the immunoSEQ output held only junctional sequences and lacked quality scores, the filtering could not match the filtering applied to full-length reads. To assign V/J genes and CDR3, sequences were annotated against IMGT germline references using PyIR, a Python wrapper for IgBLAST v1.9. Reads with weak V/J assignments (E-value above 1e-6), missing CDR3, stop codons, out-of-frame junctions, or ambiguous translated residues were removed. V3J clonotypes were defined as sequences sharing an identical inferred V gene, J gene, and CDR3 amino acid sequence. Percentage overlap between repertoires was computed as shared unique clonotypes divided by the size of the smaller repertoire. Richness of each repertoire was evaluated using RTK rarefaction, the Chao1 estimator, and Recon v2.1 estimates of unobserved clonotypes. Generation probabilities were computed with OLGA for all TCRbeta clonotypes obtained by the gDNA method from a handful of donors. TCRdb's version of the immuneACCESS table is confined to in-frame rearrangements and falls short of the full clone set. An unresolved V gene accounts for under half of the shortfall where checked; the remainder is of unknown origin. D and trimming come from the DNA, and the V and J calls and clone size come from that table. The sample records 2 million to 2.5 million clones, around 93% of which are singletons. The leading ten clones occupy 0.37% of the sample.

Donors were healthy HIV-negative adults with no recently reported acute infections or vaccinations. Every donor was a Caucasian adult residing in Nashville, Tennessee, USA. CD4+ T cells were enriched by magnetic negative selection; naive cells were then positively selected on CD45RA, and the negative fraction formed the memory subset. After blood collection by leukapheresis, PBMCs were isolated using Ficoll-Histopaque density gradient centrifugation and then cryopreserved in the vapor phase of liquid nitrogen. Analytical flow cytometry was used to check the purity and quantity of every magnetically sorted T cell population. Genomic DNA was isolated from every sorted fraction and measured by UV absorbance on a Nanodrop 2000c. The germline V gene gives CDR1 as SGHAT and CDR2 as FQNNGV. Trimming leaves V shorter by 5 bases and J shorter by 7 bases, with the junction holding 15 bases beyond the gene matches. The CDR3 runs 17 residues from the cysteine to the phenylalanine. CDR3 DNA is the only sequence kept; it has 51 bases, read in frame from the first base.

Overall results and qualifications from the work: Even with the large sequencing depth, rarefaction of the sorted-subset datasets indicated that sequencing was incomplete. Naive subsets generally had larger estimated clonotype richness than memory subsets. Because the study included a small number of donors, the genetic and exposure-history diversity represented was limited. Only blood was sampled, and tissue TCR repertoires likely differ from those in blood. Across several donors, about 4.5% of naive CD4, approximately 3.6% of naive CD8, about 2.3% of memory CD4, and 0.4% of memory CD8 clonotypes were shared. Compared with non-shared clonotypes, clonotypes shared by all four sorted-subset donors had higher generation probabilities. Pairwise subsampling led to the expectation that sequencing depth would affect the degree of clonotype sharing among donors.

With regard to this clone: The antigen it binds to is not known. The record has no base qualities; no much larger clone is one base away.

The clonotype comes from a man younger than 35 in good health. Some clones in this sample may be carry-over from other donors' samples. Sequencing input: naive CD4+ T cells from PBMCs. According to the study, the label for this sample's cell subset or site signals: CD45RA+ positively selected. This chain is built from TRBV11-2 and TRBJ2-1, with 9 bases matching TRBD2. CDR3 protein: CASSRTILAGIVNEQFF. The DNA reads TGTGCCAGCAGCCGAACAATTCTAGCGGGAATCGTAAATGAGCAGTTCTTC.